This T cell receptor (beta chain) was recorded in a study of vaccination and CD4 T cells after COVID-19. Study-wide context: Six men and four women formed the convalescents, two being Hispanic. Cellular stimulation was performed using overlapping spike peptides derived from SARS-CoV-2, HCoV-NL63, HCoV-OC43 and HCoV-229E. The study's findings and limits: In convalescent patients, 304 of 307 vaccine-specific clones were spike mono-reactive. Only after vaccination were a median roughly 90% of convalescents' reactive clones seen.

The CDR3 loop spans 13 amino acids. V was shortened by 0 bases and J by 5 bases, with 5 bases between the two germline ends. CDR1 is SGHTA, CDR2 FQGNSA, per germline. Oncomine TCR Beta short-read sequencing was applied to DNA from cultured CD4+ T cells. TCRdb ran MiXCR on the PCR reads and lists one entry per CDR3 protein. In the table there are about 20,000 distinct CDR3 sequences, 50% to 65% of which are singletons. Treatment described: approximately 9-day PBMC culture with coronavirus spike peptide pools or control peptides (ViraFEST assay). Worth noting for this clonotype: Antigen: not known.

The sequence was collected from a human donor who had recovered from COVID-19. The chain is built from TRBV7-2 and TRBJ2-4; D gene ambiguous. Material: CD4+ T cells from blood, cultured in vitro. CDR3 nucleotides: TGTGCCAGCAGCTTAGCGGCAGAAAACATTCAGTACTTC. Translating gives CASSLAAENIQYF. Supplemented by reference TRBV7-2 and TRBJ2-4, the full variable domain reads GAGVSQSPSNKVTEKGKDVELRCDPISGHTALYWYRQSLGQGLEFLIYFQGNSAPDKSGLPSDRFSAERTGGSVSTLTIQRTQQEDSAVYLCASSLAAENIQYFGAGTRLSVL.